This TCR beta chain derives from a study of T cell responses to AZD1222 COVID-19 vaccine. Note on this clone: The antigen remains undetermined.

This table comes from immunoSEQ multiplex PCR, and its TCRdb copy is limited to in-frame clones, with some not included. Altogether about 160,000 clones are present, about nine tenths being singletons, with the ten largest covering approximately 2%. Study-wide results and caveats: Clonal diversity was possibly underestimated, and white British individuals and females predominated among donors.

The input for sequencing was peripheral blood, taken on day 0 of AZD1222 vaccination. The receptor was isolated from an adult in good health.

The CDR3 protein is CASSLGASGQETSGFF. Written as DNA, the CDR3 is TGTGCCAGCAGCTTAGGGGCTTCCGGACAGGAAACGAGCGGGTTCTTC. The chain combines TRBV7-2 with TRBJ2-1, with 7 positions matching TRBD1. Germline values: CDR1 SGHTA, CDR2 FQGNSA. This CDR3 comprises 16 residues. V shed 1 base and J 15 bases; nucleotides not matched to a gene: 18.